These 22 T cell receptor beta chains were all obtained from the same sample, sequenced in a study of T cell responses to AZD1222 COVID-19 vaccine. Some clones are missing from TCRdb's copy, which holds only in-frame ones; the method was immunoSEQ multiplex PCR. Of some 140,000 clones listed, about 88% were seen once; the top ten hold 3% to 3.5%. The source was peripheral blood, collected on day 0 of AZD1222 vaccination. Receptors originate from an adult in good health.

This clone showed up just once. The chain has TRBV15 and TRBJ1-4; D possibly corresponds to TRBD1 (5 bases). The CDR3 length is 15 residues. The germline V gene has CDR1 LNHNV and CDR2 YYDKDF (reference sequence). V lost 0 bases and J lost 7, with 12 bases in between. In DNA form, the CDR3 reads TGTGCCACCAGCAGAGATCCCACGACAGCTGAAAAACTGTTTTTT. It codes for CATSRDPTTAEKLFF.

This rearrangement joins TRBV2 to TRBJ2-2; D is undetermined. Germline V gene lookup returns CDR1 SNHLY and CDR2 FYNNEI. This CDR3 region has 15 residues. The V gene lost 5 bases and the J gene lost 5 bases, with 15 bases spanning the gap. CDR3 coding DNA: TGTGCCAGCAGTACCCTCGTGGCGGTTACCGGGGAGCTGTTTTTT. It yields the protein CASSTLVAVTGELFF. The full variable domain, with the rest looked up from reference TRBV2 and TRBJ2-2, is EPEVTQTPSHQVTQMGQEVILRCVPISNHLYFYWYRQILGQKVEFLVSFYNNEISEKSEIFDDQFSVERPDGSNFTLKIRSTKLEDSAMYFCASSTLVAVTGELFFGEGSRLTVL.

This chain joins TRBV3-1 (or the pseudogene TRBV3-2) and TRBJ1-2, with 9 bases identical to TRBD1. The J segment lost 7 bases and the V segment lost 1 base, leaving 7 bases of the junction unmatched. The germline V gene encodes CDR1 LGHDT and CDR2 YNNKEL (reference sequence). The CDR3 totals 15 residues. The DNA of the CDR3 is TGTGCCAGCAGCCAAGGATCGGACAGGGGCAGTGGCTACACCTTC. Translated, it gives CASSQGSDRGSGYTF.

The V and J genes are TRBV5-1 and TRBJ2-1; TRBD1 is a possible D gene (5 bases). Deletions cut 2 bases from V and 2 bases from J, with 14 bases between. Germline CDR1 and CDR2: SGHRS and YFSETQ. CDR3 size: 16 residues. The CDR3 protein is CASSLSAGIPYNEQFF. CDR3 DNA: TGCGCCAGCAGCTTAAGCGCAGGGATCCCCTACAATGAGCAGTTCTTC.

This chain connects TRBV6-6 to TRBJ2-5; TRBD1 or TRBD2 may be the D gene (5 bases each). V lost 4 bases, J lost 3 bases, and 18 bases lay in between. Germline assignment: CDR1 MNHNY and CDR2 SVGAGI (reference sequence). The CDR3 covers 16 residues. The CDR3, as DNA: TGTGCCAGCAGTTCCGTGGGGTTTGGGGGAAAAGAGACCCAGTACTTC. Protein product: CASSSVGFGGKETQYF.

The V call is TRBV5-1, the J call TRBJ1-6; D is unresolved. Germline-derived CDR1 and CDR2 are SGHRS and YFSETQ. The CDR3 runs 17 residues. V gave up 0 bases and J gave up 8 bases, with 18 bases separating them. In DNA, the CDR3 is TGCGCCAGCAGCTTGGTAGCCGGTCGGACCCATGATTCACCCCTCCACTTT. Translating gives CASSLVAGRTHDSPLHF.

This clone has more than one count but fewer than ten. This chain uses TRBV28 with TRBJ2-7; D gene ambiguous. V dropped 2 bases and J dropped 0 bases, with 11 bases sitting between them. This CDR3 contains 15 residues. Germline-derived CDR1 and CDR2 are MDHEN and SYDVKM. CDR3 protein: CASSLAGGASYEQYF. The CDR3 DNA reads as TGTGCCAGCAGTTTAGCAGGTGGAGCCTCCTACGAGCAGTACTTC.

The CDR3 coding sequence is TGCGCCAGCAGCCAAGAGGCGGGGGCCAAAAACATTCAGTACTTC. This codes for CASSQEAGAKNIQYF. This chain links TRBV4-3 with TRBJ2-4, with D possibly TRBD2 on 6 matching bases. Trimming took 0 bases from V and 1 from J, leaving 7 bases between them. The CDR3 covers 15 residues. Germline CDR1 reads LGHNA; CDR2 reads YSLEER.

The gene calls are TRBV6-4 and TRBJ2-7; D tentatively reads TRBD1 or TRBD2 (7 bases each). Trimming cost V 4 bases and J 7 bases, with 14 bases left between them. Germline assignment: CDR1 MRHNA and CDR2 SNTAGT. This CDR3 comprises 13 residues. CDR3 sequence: CASSVTGEGEQYF. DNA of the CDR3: TGTGCCAGCAGTGTAACAGGGGAGGGTGAGCAGTACTTC.

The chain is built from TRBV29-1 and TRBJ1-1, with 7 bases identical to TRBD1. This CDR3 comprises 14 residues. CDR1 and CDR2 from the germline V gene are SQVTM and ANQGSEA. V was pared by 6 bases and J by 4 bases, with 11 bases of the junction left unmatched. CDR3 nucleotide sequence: TGCAGCGTCCACAGGGGCCAGGGTAGCACTGAAGCTTTCTTT. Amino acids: CSVHRGQGSTEAFF.

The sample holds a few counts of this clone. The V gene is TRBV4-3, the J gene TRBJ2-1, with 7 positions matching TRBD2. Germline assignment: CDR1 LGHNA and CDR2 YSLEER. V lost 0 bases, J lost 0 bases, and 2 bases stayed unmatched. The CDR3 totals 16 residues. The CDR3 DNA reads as TGCGCCAGCAGCCAAGATGGCGGGAGCTCCTACAATGAGCAGTTCTTC. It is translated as CASSQDGGSSYNEQFF.

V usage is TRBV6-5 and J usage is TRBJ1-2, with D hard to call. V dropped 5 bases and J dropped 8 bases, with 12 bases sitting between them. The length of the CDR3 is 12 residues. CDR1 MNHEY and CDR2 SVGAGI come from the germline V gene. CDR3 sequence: CASSPRGKGYTF. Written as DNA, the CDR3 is TGTGCCAGCAGTCCCCGAGGGAAGGGCTACACCTTC.

Written as DNA, the CDR3 is TGTGCCAGCAGTTACGGCAAAGCCTACGAGCAGTACTTC. Translated, it gives CASSYGKAYEQYF. The chain links TRBV27 to TRBJ2-7; D is undetermined. Trimming cost V 4 bases and J 2 bases, with 9 bases left between them. Germline CDR1 is MNHEY and CDR2 is SMNVEV (reference sequence). The CDR3 spans 13 residues.

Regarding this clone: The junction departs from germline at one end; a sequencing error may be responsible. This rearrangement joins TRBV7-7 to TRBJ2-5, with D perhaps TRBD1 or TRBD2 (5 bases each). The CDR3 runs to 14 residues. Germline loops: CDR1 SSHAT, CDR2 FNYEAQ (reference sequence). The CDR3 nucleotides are TGTGCTAGCAGTCAGTCCGGGGCCCAAGAGACCCAGTACTTC. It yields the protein CASSQSGAQETQYF.

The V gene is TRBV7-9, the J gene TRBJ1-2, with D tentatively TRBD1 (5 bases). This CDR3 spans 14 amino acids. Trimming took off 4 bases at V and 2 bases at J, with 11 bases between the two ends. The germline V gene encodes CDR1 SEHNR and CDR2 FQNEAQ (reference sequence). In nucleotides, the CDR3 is TGTGCCAGCAGCTCAAGCGGGGGGAACTATGGCTACACCTTC. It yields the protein CASSSSGGNYGYTF. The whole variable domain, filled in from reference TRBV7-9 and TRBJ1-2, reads DTGVSQNPRHKITKRGQNVTFRCDPISEHNRLYWYRQTLGQGPEFLTYFQNEAQLEKSRLLSDRFSAERPKGSFSTLEIQRTEQGDSAMYLCASSSSGGNYGYTFGSGTRLTVV.

The CDR3 is CASSSQGQGGGYTF. For the CDR3, the DNA is TGCGCCAGCAGCTCTCAGGGACAGGGAGGTGGCTACACCTTC. The chain couples TRBV5-1 to TRBJ1-2; the match to TRBD1 covers 9 bases. Germline CDR1 SGHRS, CDR2 YFSETQ. CDR3 length: 14 residues. V trimming: 3 bases; J trimming: 7 bases; junction bases outside the gene matches: 7.

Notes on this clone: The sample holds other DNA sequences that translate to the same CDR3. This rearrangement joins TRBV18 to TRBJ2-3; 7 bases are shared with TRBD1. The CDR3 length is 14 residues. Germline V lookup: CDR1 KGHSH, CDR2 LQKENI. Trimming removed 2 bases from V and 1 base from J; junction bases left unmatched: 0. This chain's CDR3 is CASSPGQGTDTQYF. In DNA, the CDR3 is TGTGCCAGCTCACCAGGACAGGGCACAGATACGCAGTATTTT.

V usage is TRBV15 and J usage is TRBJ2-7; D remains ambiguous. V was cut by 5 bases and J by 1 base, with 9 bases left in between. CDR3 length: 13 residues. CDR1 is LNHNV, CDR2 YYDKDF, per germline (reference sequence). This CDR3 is CATSVGSSYEQYF. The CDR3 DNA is TGTGCCACCAGCGTTGGGTCTTCCTACGAGCAGTACTTC.

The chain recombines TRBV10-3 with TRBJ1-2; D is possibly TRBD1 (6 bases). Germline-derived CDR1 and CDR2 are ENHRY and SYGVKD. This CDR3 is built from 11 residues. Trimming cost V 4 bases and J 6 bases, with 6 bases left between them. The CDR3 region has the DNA TGTGCCATCAGTGGGACAGATGGCTACACCTTC. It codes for CAISGTDGYTF.

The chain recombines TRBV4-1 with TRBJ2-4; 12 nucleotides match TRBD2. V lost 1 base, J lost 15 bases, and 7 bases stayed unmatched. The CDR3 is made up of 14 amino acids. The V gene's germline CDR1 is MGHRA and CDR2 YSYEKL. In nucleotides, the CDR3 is TGCGCCAGCAGCCAAGGCCTAGCGGGGGGGACTCTGTACTTC. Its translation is CASSQGLAGGTLYF.

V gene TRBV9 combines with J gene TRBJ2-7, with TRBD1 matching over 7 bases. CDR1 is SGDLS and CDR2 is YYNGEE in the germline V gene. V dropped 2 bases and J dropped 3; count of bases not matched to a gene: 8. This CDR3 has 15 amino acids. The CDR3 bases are TGTGCCAGCAGCGTCCAAACGGGACAGCACTACGAGCAGTACTTC. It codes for CASSVQTGQHYEQYF.

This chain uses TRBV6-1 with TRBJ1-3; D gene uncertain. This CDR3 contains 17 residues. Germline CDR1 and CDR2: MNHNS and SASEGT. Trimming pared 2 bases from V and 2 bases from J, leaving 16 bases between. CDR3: CASSEIATTSTGNTIYF. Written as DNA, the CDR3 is TGTGCCAGCAGTGAAATTGCCACGACCTCCACTGGAAACACCATATATTTT.